These T cell receptor beta chains were read from a single sample in a study of cytomegalovirus exposure and HLA in healthy donors. Clones were read by immunoSEQ multiplex PCR, and TCRdb kept only the in-frame ones, dropping some. The table lists roughly 130,000 clones, roughly 63% of them singletons. Sequenced: PBMCs. Source of these receptors: a man aged 30 to 39 in good health and CMV-seropositive. The CDR3 runs from the conserved cysteine through the conserved F or W. A D gene is named only where the DNA matches it firmly. Size is omitted from some rows. Given values are once, few, many or a class for expanded clones.

abundance: NA; d_gene: TRBD1; j_gene: TRBJ2-7; v_gene: TRBV5-4; CDR3nt: TGTGCCAGCAGCTGGGGACAGAAAGGGTGGGGCGAGCAGTACTTC; CDR3aa: CASSWGQKGWGEQYF
abundance: NA; d_gene: NA; j_gene: TRBJ2-1; v_gene: TRBV4-2; CDR3nt: TGTGCCAGCAGCCAAGATCTAGCGCTTAACCAATACAATGAGCAGTTCTTC; CDR3aa: CASSQDLALNQYNEQFF
abundance: NA; d_gene: NA; j_gene: TRBJ1-5; v_gene: TRBV2; CDR3nt: TGTGCCAGCACTTATGACAGTGGGTTCAATCAGCCCCAGCATTTT; CDR3aa: CASTYDSGFNQPQHF
abundance: NA; d_gene: NA; j_gene: TRBJ2-1; v_gene: TRBV5-1; CDR3nt: TGCGCCAGCAGCTTGGCAGGGGAGACCTACAATGAGCAGTTCTTC; CDR3aa: CASSLAGETYNEQFF
abundance: NA; d_gene: NA; j_gene: TRBJ1-2; v_gene: TRBV20-1; CDR3nt: TGCAGTCCTGACTATGGCTACACCTTC; CDR3aa: CSPDYGYTF
abundance: NA; d_gene: TRBD2; j_gene: TRBJ2-1; v_gene: TRBV5-5; CDR3nt: TGTGCCAGCAGCATAACTAGCGGAGGCTCCTACAATGAGCAGTTCTTC; CDR3aa: CASSITSGGSYNEQFF
abundance: NA; d_gene: NA; j_gene: TRBJ2-2; v_gene: TRBV11-3; CDR3nt: TGTGCCAGCGGGGCTCAGGGGTTCGGTACCGGGGAGCTGTTTTTT; CDR3aa: CASGAQGFGTGELFF
abundance: NA; d_gene: NA; j_gene: TRBJ1-4; v_gene: TRBV19; CDR3nt: TGTGCCAGTCGGGAGGCAGCAACTAATGAAAAACTGTTTTTT; CDR3aa: CASREAATNEKLFF
abundance: NA; d_gene: NA; j_gene: TRBJ1-6; v_gene: TRBV9; CDR3nt: TGTGCCAGCGGGCGCGATGTCTTGGGGGGATCACCCCTCCACTTT; CDR3aa: CASGRDVLGGSPLHF
abundance: NA; d_gene: NA; j_gene: TRBJ1-4; v_gene: TRBV6-5; CDR3nt: TGTGCCAGCAGTTACTCTCAAGGAGGACGTAATGAAAAACTGTTTTTT; CDR3aa: CASSYSQGGRNEKLFF
abundance: NA; d_gene: NA; j_gene: TRBJ1-5; v_gene: TRBV6-1; CDR3nt: TGTGCCAGCAGTGAATTAGGGGGGGCGTACAATCAGCCCCAGCATTTT; CDR3aa: CASSELGGAYNQPQHF
abundance: NA; d_gene: NA; j_gene: TRBJ1-1; v_gene: TRBV6-5; CDR3nt: TGTGCCAGCACCCACTCCCGGGACGGAGGGAATGAAGCTTTCTTT; CDR3aa: CASTHSRDGGNEAFF
abundance: NA; d_gene: NA; j_gene: TRBJ1-1; v_gene: TRBV28; CDR3nt: TGTGCCAGCAGTTTATCTCCGGGGGAATTCTTCAAGGTGGGAGCTTTCTTT; CDR3aa: CASSLSPGEFFKVGAFF
abundance: NA; d_gene: NA; j_gene: TRBJ2-1; v_gene: TRBV18; CDR3nt: TGTGCCAGCTCACCATGGGCAGGTGAGCAGTTCTTC; CDR3aa: CASSPWAGEQFF
abundance: few; d_gene: NA; j_gene: TRBJ2-1; v_gene: TRBV5-6; CDR3nt: TGTGCCAGCAGCCACTTCCTAGCGACTCTCTACGGTGAGCAGTTCTTC; CDR3aa: CASSHFLATLYGEQFF
abundance: NA; d_gene: TRBD2; j_gene: TRBJ2-1; v_gene: TRBV4-2; CDR3nt: TGTGCCAGCAGCCAAGACCGGGCTAGCGGGAATGACAATGAGCAGTTCTTC; CDR3aa: CASSQDRASGNDNEQFF
abundance: NA; d_gene: NA; j_gene: TRBJ2-1; v_gene: TRBV4-1; CDR3nt: TGCGCCAGCAGCCAAGGTGGGAGTGAGCAGTTCTTC; CDR3aa: CASSQGGSEQFF
abundance: NA; d_gene: TRBD1; j_gene: TRBJ2-3; v_gene: TRBV5-4; CDR3nt: TGTGCCAGCAGCCTGAGACAGGGGACGGATACGCAGTATTTT; CDR3aa: CASSLRQGTDTQYF
abundance: NA; d_gene: TRBD1; j_gene: TRBJ1-2; v_gene: TRBV6-5; CDR3nt: TGTGCCAGCAGTTGGGACAGGGAGTACTATGGCTACACCTTC; CDR3aa: CASSWDREYYGYTF
abundance: NA; d_gene: TRBD1; j_gene: TRBJ1-1; v_gene: TRBV7-9; CDR3nt: TGTGCCAGCAGCTTAGGTTTGGGACAGGGTTACACTGAAGCTTTCTTT; CDR3aa: CASSLGLGQGYTEAFF
abundance: NA; d_gene: NA; j_gene: TRBJ1-1; v_gene: TRBV6-1; CDR3nt: TGTGCCAGCCACACATTGAACACTGAAGCTTTCTTT; CDR3aa: CASHTLNTEAFF
abundance: NA; d_gene: TRBD1; j_gene: TRBJ1-5; v_gene: TRBV6-5; CDR3nt: TGTGCCAGCAGGGGACAGTCGGGCAATCAGCCCCAGCATTTT; CDR3aa: CASRGQSGNQPQHF
abundance: NA; d_gene: NA; j_gene: TRBJ2-3; v_gene: TRBV5-1; CDR3nt: TGCGCCAGCAGCTTCGTTGAGTTGGCAGATACGCAGTATTTT; CDR3aa: CASSFVELADTQYF
abundance: few; d_gene: TRBD1; j_gene: TRBJ2-7; v_gene: TRBV29-1; CDR3nt: TGCAGCGTCGGACAGGATACTTACGAGCAGTACTTC; CDR3aa: CSVGQDTYEQYF
abundance: NA; d_gene: NA; j_gene: TRBJ1-5; v_gene: TRBV15; CDR3nt: TGTGCCACCAGCAGAGGTCGCGGGGGAAGCAATCAGCCCCAGCATTTT; CDR3aa: CATSRGRGGSNQPQHF
abundance: NA; d_gene: TRBD1; j_gene: TRBJ2-5; v_gene: TRBV27; CDR3nt: TGTGCCAGCAGCCAGGGGGCGGGGCGCCGGGGTGAGACCCAGTACTTC; CDR3aa: CASSQGAGRRGETQYF
abundance: NA; d_gene: NA; j_gene: TRBJ2-7; v_gene: TRBV19; CDR3nt: TGTGCCAGTAGTACCCAGGGCTACGAGCAGTACTTC; CDR3aa: CASSTQGYEQYF
abundance: NA; d_gene: NA; j_gene: TRBJ2-2; v_gene: TRBV5-8; CDR3nt: TGTGCCAGCAGCTTGTGGCAGGGTGACACCGGGGAGCTGTTTTTT; CDR3aa: CASSLWQGDTGELFF
abundance: NA; d_gene: TRBD1; j_gene: TRBJ1-4; v_gene: TRBV9; CDR3nt: TGTGCCAGCACCAGGGGGTGGACTAATGAAAAACTGTTTTTT; CDR3aa: CASTRGWTNEKLFF
abundance: once; d_gene: TRBD2; j_gene: TRBJ2-1; v_gene: TRBV5-1; CDR3nt: TGCGCCAGCAGCGGGGGCGGACTAGCGAACAATGAGCAGTTCTTC; CDR3aa: CASSGGGLANNEQFF
abundance: few; d_gene: NA; j_gene: TRBJ2-1; v_gene: TRBV6-1; CDR3nt: TGTGCCAGCAGTGAAGAGGCGCGGTACAATGAGCAGTTCTTC; CDR3aa: CASSEEARYNEQFF
abundance: few; d_gene: NA; j_gene: TRBJ1-1; v_gene: TRBV6-1; CDR3nt: TGTGCCAGCAGTCGACAGGTTTTGAACACTGAAGCTTTCTTT; CDR3aa: CASSRQVLNTEAFF
abundance: NA; d_gene: NA; j_gene: TRBJ1-2; v_gene: TRBV10-3; CDR3nt: TGTGCCATCAGTGAGTCCTCTATCCGCGGCTACACCTTC; CDR3aa: CAISESSIRGYTF
abundance: many; d_gene: NA; j_gene: TRBJ2-5; v_gene: TRBV7-9; CDR3nt: TGTGCCACCAGTCACAGTGTTCAGACCCAGTACTTC; CDR3aa: CATSHSVQTQYF
abundance: NA; d_gene: NA; j_gene: TRBJ1-2; v_gene: TRBV5-1; CDR3nt: TGCGCCAGCAGCTCGGCGACAGTTTGGGGCTATGGCTACACCTTC; CDR3aa: CASSSATVWGYGYTF
abundance: NA; d_gene: NA; j_gene: TRBJ1-4; v_gene: TRBV6-1; CDR3nt: TGTGCCAGCAGTGAAGCGTTGACTAGAGTGGGTGAAAAACTGTTTTTT; CDR3aa: CASSEALTRVGEKLFF
abundance: few; d_gene: NA; j_gene: TRBJ2-2; v_gene: TRBV15; CDR3nt: TGTGCCACCAGCAGAGATCTACAGGGGAACACCGGGGAGCTGTTTTTT; CDR3aa: CATSRDLQGNTGELFF
abundance: once; d_gene: NA; j_gene: TRBJ1-1; v_gene: TRBV18; CDR3nt: TGTGCCAGCTCACCTACTCCCCGGACAGCGAACGCTGAAGCTTTCTTT; CDR3aa: CASSPTPRTANAEAFF
abundance: NA; d_gene: TRBD1; j_gene: TRBJ2-2; v_gene: TRBV28; CDR3nt: TGTGCCAGCAAACCGGCCCCGGGACAGCCAACCGGGGAGCTGTTTTTT; CDR3aa: CASKPAPGQPTGELFF
abundance: NA; d_gene: TRBD2; j_gene: TRBJ2-1; v_gene: TRBV6-5; CDR3nt: TGTGCCAGCAGTTTGACTAGCGGCACCTTCGATGAGCAGTTCTTC; CDR3aa: CASSLTSGTFDEQFF
abundance: NA; d_gene: TRBD1; j_gene: TRBJ1-5; v_gene: TRBV6-5; CDR3nt: TGTGCCAGCAGTCGGGACAGGGAGCGACAGCCCCAGCATTTT; CDR3aa: CASSRDRERQPQHF
abundance: NA; d_gene: TRBD1; j_gene: TRBJ1-2; v_gene: TRBV19; CDR3nt: TGTGCCAGTAGCTTAACAGGGGGCTATGGCTACACCTTC; CDR3aa: CASSLTGGYGYTF
abundance: NA; d_gene: TRBD1; j_gene: TRBJ1-2; v_gene: TRBV5-1; CDR3nt: TGCGCCAGCAGCTTGGCTAGACAGGGAGGAGGCTACACCTTC; CDR3aa: CASSLARQGGGYTF
abundance: NA; d_gene: NA; j_gene: TRBJ1-1; v_gene: TRBV7-9; CDR3nt: TGTGCCAGCAGCTTAAGGGGGGGACCAAACACTGAAGCTTTCTTT; CDR3aa: CASSLRGGPNTEAFF
abundance: NA; d_gene: TRBD2; j_gene: TRBJ2-3; v_gene: TRBV7-9; CDR3nt: TGTGCCAGCAGGCCCGTATGGAGCGGGAGTACAGATACGCAGTATTTT; CDR3aa: CASRPVWSGSTDTQYF
abundance: NA; d_gene: TRBD2; j_gene: TRBJ2-1; v_gene: TRBV9; CDR3nt: TGTGCCAGCAGCGTATCTTCCGGGAGGGCCGACAATGAGCAGTTCTTC; CDR3aa: CASSVSSGRADNEQFF
abundance: NA; d_gene: TRBD1; j_gene: TRBJ1-5; v_gene: TRBV19; CDR3nt: TGTGCCAGTAGTAAAAAGGGACAGGACAATCAGCCCCAGCATTTT; CDR3aa: CASSKKGQDNQPQHF
abundance: NA; d_gene: NA; j_gene: TRBJ2-7; v_gene: TRBV5-1; CDR3nt: TGCGCCAGCAGCTTCTACGAGCAGTACTTC; CDR3aa: CASSFYEQYF
abundance: NA; d_gene: TRBD2; j_gene: TRBJ2-5; v_gene: TRBV5-1; CDR3nt: TGCGCCAGCAGCCTCCGGACTAGCGGTACCCAAGAGACCCAGTACTTC; CDR3aa: CASSLRTSGTQETQYF
abundance: NA; d_gene: TRBD1; j_gene: TRBJ2-5; v_gene: TRBV7-2; CDR3nt: TGTGCCAGCAGCTTTCCAGGACAGGGTCGGGAGACCCAGTACTTC; CDR3aa: CASSFPGQGRETQYF
abundance: NA; d_gene: TRBD2; j_gene: TRBJ2-5; v_gene: TRBV7-7; CDR3nt: TGTGCTAGCAGCTTAGATGCGGGAGGTACGGAGACCCAGTACTTC; CDR3aa: CASSLDAGGTETQYF
abundance: NA; d_gene: NA; j_gene: TRBJ1-5; v_gene: TRBV5-8; CDR3nt: TGTGCCAGCAGCTTGGTTCGGGGAGGTGAGCCCCAGCATTTT; CDR3aa: CASSLVRGGEPQHF
abundance: NA; d_gene: NA; j_gene: TRBJ2-2; v_gene: TRBV11-2; CDR3nt: TGTGCCAGCAGCTTATCCGCCCAGCGGAACACCGGGGAGCTGTTTTTT; CDR3aa: CASSLSAQRNTGELFF
abundance: NA; d_gene: NA; j_gene: TRBJ1-4; v_gene: TRBV14; CDR3nt: TGTGCCAGCAGCCAAGATGTTCTTTTAGAATCAACTAATGAAAAACTGTTTTTT; CDR3aa: CASSQDVLLESTNEKLFF
abundance: NA; d_gene: TRBD2; j_gene: TRBJ2-5; v_gene: TRBV5-1; CDR3nt: TGCGCCAGCAGCCCAGGGACTAGCGGGAGAGACACGGAGACCCAGTACTTC; CDR3aa: CASSPGTSGRDTETQYF
abundance: NA; d_gene: NA; j_gene: TRBJ2-1; v_gene: TRBV11-2; CDR3nt: TGTGCCAGCAGCTTAGGGACAATTGAGCAGTTCTTC; CDR3aa: CASSLGTIEQFF
abundance: NA; d_gene: NA; j_gene: TRBJ2-5; v_gene: TRBV5-6; CDR3nt: TGTGCCAGCAGCTTCATCCAGGGACTCTGGGAGACCCAGTACTTC; CDR3aa: CASSFIQGLWETQYF